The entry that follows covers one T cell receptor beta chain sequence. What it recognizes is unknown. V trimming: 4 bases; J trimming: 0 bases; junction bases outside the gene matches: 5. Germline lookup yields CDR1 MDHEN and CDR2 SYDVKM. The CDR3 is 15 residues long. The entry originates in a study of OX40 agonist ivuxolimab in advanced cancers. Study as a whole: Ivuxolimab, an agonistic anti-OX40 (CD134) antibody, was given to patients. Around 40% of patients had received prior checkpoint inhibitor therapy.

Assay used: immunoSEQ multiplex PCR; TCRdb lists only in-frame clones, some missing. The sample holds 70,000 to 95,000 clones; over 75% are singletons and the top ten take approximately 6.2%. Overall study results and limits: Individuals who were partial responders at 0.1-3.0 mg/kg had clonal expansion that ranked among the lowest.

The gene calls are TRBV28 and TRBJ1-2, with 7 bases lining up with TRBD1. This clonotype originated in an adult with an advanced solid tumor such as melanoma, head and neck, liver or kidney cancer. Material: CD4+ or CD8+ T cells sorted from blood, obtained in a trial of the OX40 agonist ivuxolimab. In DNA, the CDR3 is TGTGCCAGCAGTTATGTGGACAGGACTAACTATGGCTACACCTTC. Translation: CASSYVDRTNYGYTF.